A single sample is the source of the 12 T cell receptor beta chains below, sequenced in a study of T cells expressing NK-cell markers. TCRdb reanalyzed the 5' RACE reads, giving one entry per CDR3 protein sequence and no DNA. In total, the table holds a few hundred thousand distinct CDR3 sequences. Sequenced sample: blood T cells: a sorted CD56 or NKG2C T cell subset, CD4+ or CD8+ T cells, or bulk PBMC T cells (not recorded which). These receptors all come from a man aged 18 to 30 in good health.

Here the CDR3 reads CASQAAPNQPQHF. This chain connects TRBV6-1 to TRBJ1-5; TCRdb proposes TRBD1, but this gene call is untestable without DNA. CDR1 and CDR2 (germline): MNHNS, SASEGT. This CDR3 spans 13 amino acids.

This chain uses TRBV7-9 with TRBJ2-7; TCRdb calls TRBD1, which cannot be checked without DNA. This CDR3 spans 15 amino acids. The germline V gene encodes CDR1 SEHNR and CDR2 FQNEAQ (reference sequence). Here the CDR3 reads CASSPPLTGSYEQYF. Full variable domain (outside the CDR3, taken from reference TRBV7-9 and TRBJ2-7): DTGVSQNPRHKITKRGQNVTFRCDPISEHNRLYWYRQTLGQGPEFLTYFQNEAQLEKSRLLSDRFSAERPKGSFSTLEIQRTEQGDSAMYLCASSPPLTGSYEQYFGPGTRLTVT.

The CDR3 loop is CASSQGGSLGETQYF. The rearrangement links TRBV7-9 to TRBJ2-5; TCRdb indicates TRBD2, and absent DNA this call remains unverified. Germline V gene lookup returns CDR1 SEHNR and CDR2 FQNEAQ (reference sequence). This CDR3 has 15 residues. Full variable domain (rest looked up from reference TRBV7-9 and TRBJ2-5): DTGVSQNPRHKITKRGQNVTFRCDPISEHNRLYWYRQTLGQGPEFLTYFQNEAQLEKSRLLSDRFSAERPKGSFSTLEIQRTEQGDSAMYLCASSQGGSLGETQYFGPGTRLLVL.

V usage is TRBV7-8 and J usage is TRBJ2-3. The CDR3 runs to 14 residues. The V gene's germline CDR1 is SGHVS and CDR2 FQNEAQ. This CDR3 reads CASSFAGRTDTQYF.

The V gene is TRBV20-1, the J gene TRBJ2-5; TCRdb reports TRBD1, a call that lacks DNA to check it against. The CDR3 runs 16 residues. Germline V gives CDR1 DFQATT, CDR2 SNEGSKA (reference sequence). The CDR3 here is CSARQLFQGWSETQYF.

CDR3 amino acids: CASSYIRGSPQHF. The chain has TRBV27 and TRBJ1-5. In germline, CDR1 is MNHEY, CDR2 SMNVEV (reference sequence). The CDR3 totals 13 residues.

The genes are TRBV5-1 and TRBJ2-5. The CDR3 extends over 13 amino acids. Germline V CDR1 and CDR2: SGHRS, YFSETQ. The CDR3 loop is CASSSSAQETQYF.

The V call is TRBV6-1, the J call TRBJ1-1. The CDR3 runs 14 residues. In germline, CDR1 is MNHNS, CDR2 SASEGT. The CDR3 is CASSDGPRGTEAFF.

The rearrangement joins TRBV5-6 to TRBJ1-2; TCRdb proposes TRBD1, but this gene call is untestable without DNA. There are 14 residues in the CDR3. Germline V gene lookup returns CDR1 SGHDT and CDR2 YYEEEE. The CDR3 loop reads CASSFLTGRYGYTF.

This chain uses TRBV4-2 with TRBJ2-5; TCRdb lists TRBD2, though no DNA is available to test this call. Germline-derived CDR1 and CDR2 are LGHNA and YNFKEQ. This CDR3 contains 20 residues. The CDR3 protein is CASSPQPRGLAGEGQETQYF.

The rearrangement joins TRBV7-9 to TRBJ1-1; without DNA, the TCRdb call of TRBD1 cannot be checked. CDR3 length: 14 residues. Germline CDR1 reads SEHNR; CDR2 reads FQNEAQ (reference sequence). The chain's CDR3 is CASSLALTGVKAFF. The full variable domain, with the rest looked up from reference TRBV7-9 and TRBJ1-1, is DTGVSQNPRHKITKRGQNVTFRCDPISEHNRLYWYRQTLGQGPEFLTYFQNEAQLEKSRLLSDRFSAERPKGSFSTLEIQRTEQGDSAMYLCASSLALTGVKAFFGQGTRLTVV.

Here the CDR3 reads CASSLVGREETQYF. The genes are TRBV12-3 or TRBV12-4 and TRBJ2-5; with no DNA, the TCRdb D assignment of TRBD2 cannot be verified. CDR3 length: 14 amino acids.